This T cell receptor beta chain is from a study of blood T cell repertoires in COVID-19. On the study more broadly: The United States, Italy and Spain provided the acute and convalescent COVID-19 samples. PBMCs, B-cell-depleted T cells, or T cells provided the cDNA or gDNA that made up the material.

Original processing notes: The assay estimated nucleated cells by amplifying reference gene primers. The table came from immunoSEQ multiplex PCR; TCRdb's copy has only in-frame clones and leaves some out. V, J and clone size reflect that table, while D and trimming were determined from the DNA. The sample contains about 76,000 clones, around 87% of which appear only once. Germline V gene data show CDR1 as SGHTA and CDR2 as FQGNSA. J gave up 5 bases and V 8 bases, and 13 bases lay outside the gene matches. This CDR3 contains 15 residues. The V gene is TRBV7-2, the J gene TRBJ2-3; 7 bases map to TRBD2. The clonotype originates from a woman aged 80 or over with active or convalescent COVID-19. The sequenced sample consisted of peripheral blood. The CDR3: CASGGDPGRRDTQYF. The CDR3 DNA reads TGTGCCAGCGGGGGGGATCCGGGACGCAGAGATACGCAGTATTTT.